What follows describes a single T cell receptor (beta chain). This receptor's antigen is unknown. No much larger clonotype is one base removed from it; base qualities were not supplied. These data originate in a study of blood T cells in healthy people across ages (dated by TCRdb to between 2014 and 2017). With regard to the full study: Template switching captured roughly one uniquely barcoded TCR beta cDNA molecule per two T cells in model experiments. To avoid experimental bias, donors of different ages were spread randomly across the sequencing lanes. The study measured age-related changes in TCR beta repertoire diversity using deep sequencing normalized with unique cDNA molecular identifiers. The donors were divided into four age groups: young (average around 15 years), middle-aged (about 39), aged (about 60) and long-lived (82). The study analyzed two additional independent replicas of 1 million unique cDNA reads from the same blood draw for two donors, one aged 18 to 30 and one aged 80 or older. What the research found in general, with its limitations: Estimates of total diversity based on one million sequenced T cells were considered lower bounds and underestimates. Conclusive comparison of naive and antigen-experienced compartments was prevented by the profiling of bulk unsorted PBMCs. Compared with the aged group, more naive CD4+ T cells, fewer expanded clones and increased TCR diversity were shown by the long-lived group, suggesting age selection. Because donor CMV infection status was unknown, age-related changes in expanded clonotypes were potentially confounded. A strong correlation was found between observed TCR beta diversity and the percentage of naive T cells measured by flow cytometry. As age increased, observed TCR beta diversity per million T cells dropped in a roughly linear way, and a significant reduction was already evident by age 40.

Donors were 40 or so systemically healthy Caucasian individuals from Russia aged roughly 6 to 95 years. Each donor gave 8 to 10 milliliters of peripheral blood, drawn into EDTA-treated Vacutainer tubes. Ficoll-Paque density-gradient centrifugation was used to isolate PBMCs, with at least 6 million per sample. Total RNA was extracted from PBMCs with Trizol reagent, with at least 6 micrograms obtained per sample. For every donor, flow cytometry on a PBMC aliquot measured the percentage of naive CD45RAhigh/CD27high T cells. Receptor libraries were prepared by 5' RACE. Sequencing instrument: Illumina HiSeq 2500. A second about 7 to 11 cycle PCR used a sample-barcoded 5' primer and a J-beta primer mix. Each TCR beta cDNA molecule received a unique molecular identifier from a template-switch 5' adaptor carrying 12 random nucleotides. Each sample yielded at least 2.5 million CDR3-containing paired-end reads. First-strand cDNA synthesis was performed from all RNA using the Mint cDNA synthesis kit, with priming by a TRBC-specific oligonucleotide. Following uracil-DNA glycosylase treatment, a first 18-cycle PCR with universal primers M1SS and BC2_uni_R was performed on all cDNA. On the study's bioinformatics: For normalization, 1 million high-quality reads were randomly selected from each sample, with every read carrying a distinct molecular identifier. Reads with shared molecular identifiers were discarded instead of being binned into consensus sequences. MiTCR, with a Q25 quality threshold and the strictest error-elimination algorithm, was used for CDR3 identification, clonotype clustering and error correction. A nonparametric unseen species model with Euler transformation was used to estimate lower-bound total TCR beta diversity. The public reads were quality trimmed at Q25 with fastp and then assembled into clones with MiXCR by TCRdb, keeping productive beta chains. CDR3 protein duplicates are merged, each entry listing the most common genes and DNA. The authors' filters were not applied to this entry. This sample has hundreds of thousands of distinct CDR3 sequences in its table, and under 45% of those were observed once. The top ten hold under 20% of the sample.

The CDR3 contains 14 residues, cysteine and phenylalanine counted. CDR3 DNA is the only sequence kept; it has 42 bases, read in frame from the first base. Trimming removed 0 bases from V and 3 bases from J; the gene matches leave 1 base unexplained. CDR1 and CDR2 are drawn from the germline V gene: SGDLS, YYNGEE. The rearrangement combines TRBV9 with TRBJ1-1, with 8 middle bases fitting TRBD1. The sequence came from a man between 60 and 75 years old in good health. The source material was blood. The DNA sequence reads TGTGCCAGCAGCGTAGGGACAGGGCACACTGAAGCTTTCTTT. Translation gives CASSVGTGHTEAFF.